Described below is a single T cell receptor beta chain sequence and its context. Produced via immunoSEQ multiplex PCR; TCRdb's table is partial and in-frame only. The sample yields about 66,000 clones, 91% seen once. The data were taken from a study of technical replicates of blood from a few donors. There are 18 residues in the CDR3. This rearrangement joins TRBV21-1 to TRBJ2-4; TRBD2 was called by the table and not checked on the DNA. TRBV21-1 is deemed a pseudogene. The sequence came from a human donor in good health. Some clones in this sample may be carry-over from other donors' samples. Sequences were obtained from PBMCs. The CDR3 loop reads CASSSRTSALGAKNIQYF. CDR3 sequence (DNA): TGTGCCAGCAGCAGCAGGACTAGCGCCCTTGGGGCCAAAAACATTCAGTACTTC.